A single sample is the source of the 19 T cell receptor beta chains below, sequenced in a study of shared clonotypes between healthy human individuals. Data came from immunoSEQ multiplex PCR; TCRdb stores just in-frame clones and leaves some out. The data contain roughly 2.2 million clones, 80% to 95% of them singletons. Sequencing was carried out using naive CD4+ T cells from PBMCs. The sample's subset: CD45RA+ positively selected. The receptors were gathered from a man aged 18 to 35 in good health. Some clones in this sample may be carry-over from other donors' samples.

The chain joins TRBV6-5 to TRBJ1-1; TRBD1 might be the D (6 bases). Deletions cut 6 bases from V and 4 bases from J, with 18 bases between. In germline, CDR1 is MNHEY, CDR2 SVGAGI. This CDR3 spans 15 amino acids. CDR3 nucleotides: TGTGCCAGCAGGTTCAACAGGGTTAGGGGCACTGAAGCTTTCTTT. Translation gives CASRFNRVRGTEAFF.

The rearrangement joins TRBV11-1 to TRBJ2-7; 11 bases fit TRBD1. V shed 1 base, J shed 7 bases, and the junction held 3 bases outside the gene matches. Per germline, CDR1 SGHAT and CDR2 FQDESV (reference sequence). The CDR3 sequence is 14 residues long. CDR3 amino acids: CASSLGTGGREQYF. In DNA, the CDR3 is TGTGCCAGCAGCTTAGGGACAGGGGGCCGGGAGCAGTACTTC.

This chain uses TRBV9 with TRBJ2-3; 8 bases line up with TRBD1. With 3 bases clipped from V and 1 base from J, the junction kept 13 bases outside the gene matches. Germline lookup yields CDR1 SGDLS and CDR2 YYNGEE. The CDR3 length is 18 residues. The CDR3 coding sequence is TGTGCCAGCAGCGCAACCGGGACAGGACACTCCGGCACAGATACGCAGTATTTT. It encodes CASSATGTGHSGTDTQYF. The full variable domain, completed using reference TRBV9 and TRBJ2-3, is DSGVTQTPKHLITATGQRVTLRCSPRSGDLSVYWYQQSLDQGLQFLIQYYNGEERAKGNILERFSAQQFPDLHSELNLSSLELGDSALYFCASSATGTGHSGTDTQYFGPGTRLTVL.

As to this clone: The same CDR3 can be traced to other DNA sequences in this sample. The V and J genes are TRBV5-1 and TRBJ1-5; no definite D call. The V gene lost 2 bases and the J gene lost 0 bases, with 9 bases spanning the gap. The CDR3 totals 15 residues. Germline CDR1 reads SGHRS; CDR2 reads YFSETQ. CDR3 bases: TGCGCCAGCAGCTTATCCGGGATTAGCAATCAGCCCCAGCATTTT. Translating gives CASSLSGISNQPQHF.

V gene TRBV28 combines with J gene TRBJ2-4; 9 nucleotides align to TRBD1. V lost 4 bases and J lost 2; bases outside the gene matches: 6. This CDR3 contains 16 residues. Germline lookup yields CDR1 MDHEN and CDR2 SYDVKM. CDR3 residues: CASSYPGQGTKNIQYF. CDR3 nucleotide sequence: TGTGCCAGCAGTTACCCAGGACAGGGGACCAAAAACATTCAGTACTTC.

The chain carries TRBV9 and TRBJ2-7; D gene uncertain. The germline CDR1 and CDR2 sequences are SGDLS and YYNGEE. CDR3 length: 15 residues. Between the trimmed V and J ends, which lost 4 bases and 5 bases, there was a span of 19 bases. The CDR3 nucleotides are TGTGCCAGCAGCCCCCGGGCCGTACAAGATCACGAGCAGTACTTC. Translating it yields CASSPRAVQDHEQYF.

This clone was seen a few times. This same CDR3 is encoded by further DNA sequences in the sample. The gene calls are TRBV7-9 and TRBJ1-1; D gene ambiguous. The V gene's germline CDR1 is SEHNR and CDR2 FQNEAQ (reference sequence). CDR3 length: 12 residues. V lost 3 bases and J lost 3, with 5 bases in between. CDR3 DNA sequence: TGTGCCAGCAGCTTCGGGGACACTGAAGCTTTCTTT. This translates into CASSFGDTEAFF.

V is TRBV27 and J is TRBJ2-7; maybe TRBD2 (6 bases). Germline V gives CDR1 MNHEY, CDR2 SMNVEV (reference sequence). The CDR3 is 14 amino acids. Trimming pared 3 bases from V and 3 bases from J, leaving 12 bases between. This CDR3 reads CASSLGGRDYEQYF. Here the CDR3 DNA reads TGTGCCAGCAGTTTGGGGGGACGGGACTACGAGCAGTACTTC.

This chain connects TRBV25-1 to TRBJ2-5; D possibly uses TRBD1 or TRBD2 (5 bases each). Germline V gene lookup returns CDR1 MGHDK and CDR2 SYGVNS. The V gene lost 2 bases and the J gene lost 1 base, with 11 bases spanning the gap. The CDR3 contains 15 residues. For the CDR3, the DNA is TGTGCCAGCAGTGAAGGATTCGGGGCCCAAGAGACCCAGTACTTC. Its translation is CASSEGFGAQETQYF. The variable domain in full, with the rest retrieved from reference TRBV25-1 and TRBJ2-5, is EADIYQTPRYLVIGTGKKITLECSQTMGHDKMYWYQQDPGMELHLIHYSYGVNSTEKGDLSSESTVSRIRTEHFPLTLESARPSHTSQYLCASSEGFGAQETQYFGPGTRLLVL.

The CDR3: CASSTGRGTQYF. The DNA of the CDR3 is TGCGCCAGCAGCACCGGACGAGGTACGCAGTATTTT. The chain has TRBV5-1 and TRBJ2-3; no reliable D call. Germline V gene lookup returns CDR1 SGHRS and CDR2 YFSETQ. This CDR3 spans 12 amino acids. V gave up 4 bases and J gave up 8 bases, with 11 bases separating them.

This clone was seen more than once but under ten times. The chain combines TRBV7-2 with TRBJ2-2; D unresolved. Trimming left V 5 bases short and J 4 bases short, with 8 bases between. This CDR3 is built from 13 residues. Germline-derived CDR1 and CDR2 are SGHTA and FQGNSA. CDR3 sequence reads: CASSVRITGELFF. CDR3 bases: TGTGCCAGCAGCGTCAGGATCACCGGGGAGCTGTTTTTT.

This chain joins TRBV4-1 and TRBJ2-1; TRBD1 matches 8 bases. V lost 4 bases and J lost 4; bases outside the gene matches: 12. The germline V gene has CDR1 MGHRA and CDR2 YSYEKL. The CDR3 extends over 17 amino acids. The CDR3 DNA is TGCGCCAGCAGCCCGCTTAGACAGGGGAGATCTTACAATGAGCAGTTCTTC. Translating gives CASSPLRQGRSYNEQFF.

The genes are TRBV27 and TRBJ2-7; the D gene is possibly TRBD1 (6 bases). V was clipped by 3 bases and J by 4 bases, with 16 bases between them. The CDR3 covers 15 residues. CDR1 and CDR2 (germline): MNHEY, SMNVEV (reference sequence). The CDR3 nucleotides read TGTGCCAGCAGTTTTATCGGGACACCCCTTTACGAGCAGTACTTC. Amino acid sequence: CASSFIGTPLYEQYF.

This clone occurred a few times. The chain joins TRBV28 to TRBJ1-1; perhaps TRBD1 as D (6 bases). Trimming pared 6 bases from V and 3 bases from J, leaving 11 bases between. Germline CDR1 and CDR2: MDHEN and SYDVKM. The CDR3 contains 13 residues. The CDR3 DNA reads TGTGCCAGCAGACCAGGGGTCCACACTGAAGCTTTCTTT. This sequence encodes CASRPGVHTEAFF.

J is TRBJ2-7 and V is TRBV19, with 13 bases lining up with TRBD2. CDR1 LNHDA and CDR2 SQIVND come from the germline V gene (reference sequence). The junction had 11 bases not matched to a gene; V was cut back by 6 bases and J by 6 bases. The CDR3 sequence is 16 residues long. The CDR3 nucleotides are TGTGCCAGTAGCCTCAAGACTAGCGGGGGGACCTCCGAGCAGTACTTC. It encodes CASSLKTSGGTSEQYF.

To note about this clone: The sample carries other DNA sequences with the same CDR3. The chain recombines TRBV28 with TRBJ1-2; D unresolved. The CDR3 spans 12 residues. Germline lookup yields CDR1 MDHEN and CDR2 SYDVKM. Trimming pared 2 bases from V and 4 bases from J, leaving 5 bases between. CDR3 loop: CASSLKGYGYTF. The CDR3 DNA reads as TGTGCCAGCAGTTTAAAGGGCTATGGCTACACCTTC.

This chain connects TRBV30 to TRBJ2-2; TRBD1 matches 8 bases. V lost 3 bases and J lost 7; bases outside the gene matches: 13. The length of the CDR3 is 16 residues. CDR1 and CDR2 from the germline V gene are GTSNPN and SVGIG (reference sequence). This chain's CDR3 is CAWRGGRGQWGGELFF. The CDR3 coding sequence is TGTGCCTGGAGAGGTGGCAGGGGGCAATGGGGCGGGGAGCTGTTTTTT.

The chain joins TRBV28 to TRBJ1-5; no definite D call. This CDR3 has 16 residues. Germline V gives CDR1 MDHEN, CDR2 SYDVKM. Deletions cut 5 bases from V and 0 bases from J, with 14 bases between. The CDR3 loop reads CASSPQGWDSNQPQHF. The CDR3 DNA reads TGTGCCAGCAGTCCCCAAGGTTGGGATAGCAATCAGCCCCAGCATTTT.

CDR3 nucleotides: TGTGCCAGCAGCAGACTAGCGGGAGTGGAGACCCAGTACTTC. Translated: CASSRLAGVETQYF. J is TRBJ2-5 and V is TRBV2; TRBD2 aligns across 12 bases. From germline, CDR1 is SNHLY and CDR2 FYNNEI. The V gene end was trimmed by 6 bases and the J gene end by 5 bases; junction bases not matched to a gene: 4. This CDR3 is built from 14 residues.